Below are 29 T cell receptor beta chains sequenced from a single sample in a study of low-dose radiotherapy and immunotherapy resistance in tumors. Time point meaning: before trial treatment. Covering alpha and beta chains, TRAV- and TRBV-specific primers were used for the first-strand cDNA. PCR amplification of the TCRs was performed with Phusion for 15 to 25 PCR cycles, and it relied on a constant-region primer together with a V-primer adapter. TCRdb redid the calling of the reads with MiXCR, one entry per CDR3 protein. The data hold 65,000 to 100,000 distinct CDR3 sequences, with roughly a sixth observed a single time. The sequencing here drew on PBMCs, taken before treatment. The receptors were sampled from a male donor with prostate cancer.

This clonotype was detected ten times or more. The V and J genes are TRBV7-8 and TRBJ2-3; a possible D gene is TRBD2 (6 bases). Germline lookup yields CDR1 SGHVS and CDR2 FQNEAQ. Trimming pared 5 bases from V and 2 bases from J, leaving 14 bases between. The CDR3 length is 15 residues. The CDR3 DNA is TGTGCCAGCAGCGCGCGGGATTTAAACACAGATACGCAGTATTTT. Translation gives CASSARDLNTDTQYF. Full variable domain (rest looked up from reference TRBV7-8 and TRBJ2-3): GAGVSQSPRYKVAKRGQDVALRCDPISGHVSLFWYQQALGQGPEFLTYFQNEAQLDKSGLPSDRFFAERPEGSVSTLKIQRTQQEDSAVYLCASSARDLNTDTQYFGPGTRLTVL.

This clonotype has at least ten counts. The gene calls are TRBV2 and TRBJ2-7; D may be TRBD2 (5 bases). The germline V gene encodes CDR1 SNHLY and CDR2 FYNNEI. The CDR3 sequence is 12 residues long. V dropped 1 base and J dropped 5 bases, with 6 bases sitting between them. The chain's CDR3 is CASSEVGDEQYF. CDR3 in DNA: TGTGCCAGCAGTGAAGTCGGGGACGAGCAGTACTTC.

The chain carries TRBV5-3 and TRBJ2-1; 11 bases match TRBD2. TRBV5-3 is treated as an ORF (open reading frame) with a function not yet certain. This CDR3 is built from 18 residues. J lost 7 bases, V lost 6 bases, and 18 bases had no gene match. CDR3 region: CARTVGTSGGTGGNEQFF. CDR3 in DNA: TGTGCCAGAACCGTGGGCACTAGCGGGGGAACAGGCGGTAATGAGCAGTTCTTC.

This clonotype was detected only a few times. The V call is TRBV18, the J call TRBJ1-4; 7 bases are a match to TRBD1. Germline trimming cut 1 base from V and 7 bases from J; bases unmatched to any gene: 3. CDR3 length: 14 amino acids. Per the germline V gene, CDR1 is KGHSH and CDR2 is LQKENI. CDR3 coding DNA: TGTGCCAGCTCACCACGCAGGGGGTTTGAAAAACTGTTTTTT. This gives the protein CASSPRRGFEKLFF.

This clonotype was observed at least ten times. V and J are TRBV12-3 or TRBV12-4 and TRBJ2-2, with 9 bases matching TRBD1. CDR3 size: 15 residues. V gave up 7 bases and J gave up 6 bases; unmatched junction bases: 9. This CDR3 reads CASNFRTGASGELFF. The CDR3 coding sequence is TGTGCCAGCAATTTTAGGACAGGGGCGTCCGGGGAGCTGTTTTTT.

CDR3 bases: TGTGCCAGCAGTGAACGACAGGGTTACGAGCAGTACTTC. Translated, it gives CASSERQGYEQYF. V gene TRBV6-1 combines with J gene TRBJ2-7, with 7 positions matching TRBD1. The V and J ends lost 2 bases and 4 bases, in that order; junction bases with no gene match: 2. Per the germline V gene, CDR1 is MNHNS and CDR2 is SASEGT. CDR3 length: 13 amino acids.

Ten or more counts support this clonotype. The chain uses TRBV29-1 and TRBJ2-7; the D gene is possibly TRBD1 (6 bases). Germline values: CDR1 SQVTM, CDR2 ANQGSEA. The CDR3 runs to 13 residues. With 5 bases removed from V and 4 bases from J, the gap between germline ends came to 15 bases. CDR3 in DNA: TGCAGCGTTCCTACAGGGAATATGTACGAGCAGTACTTC. It specifies CSVPTGNMYEQYF.

This clonotype appeared many times. This CDR3 reads CASSQDGGQYEQYF. CDR3 coding DNA: TGTGCCAGCAGCCAAGATGGGGGGCAGTACGAGCAGTACTTC. This rearrangement joins TRBV14 to TRBJ2-7; D may be TRBD1 or TRBD2 (6 bases each). This CDR3 region has 14 residues. Between the trimmed V and J ends, which lost 0 bases and 4 bases, there was a span of 10 bases. Germline lookup yields CDR1 SGHDN and CDR2 FVKESK.

This clonotype was observed at least ten times. This chain links TRBV4-1 with TRBJ2-3; 12 bases line up with TRBD2. CDR1 and CDR2 (germline): MGHRA, YSYEKL. This CDR3 comprises 17 residues. The V and J ends lost 0 bases and 7 bases, in that order; junction bases with no gene match: 8. The CDR3 DNA is TGCGCCAGCAGCCAAGATGGCCTAGCGGGGGGGGTATATACGCAGTATTTT. This codes for CASSQDGLAGGVYTQYF.

About this clonotype: Just one base apart from a much larger clone, this may be a read error. The J gene is TRBJ2-1, the V gene TRBV19; perhaps TRBD1 as D (6 bases). This CDR3 is built from 12 residues. Germline values: CDR1 LNHDA, CDR2 SQIVND (reference sequence). The chain's CDR3 is CTTGQLIGEQFF. DNA of the CDR3: TGTACCACCGGACAGCTCATCGGTGAGCAGTTCTTC.

This clonotype was seen at least ten times. V usage is TRBV25-1 and J usage is TRBJ1-2, with a possible D match to TRBD1 (5 bases). The CDR3 totals 16 residues. CDR1 MGHDK and CDR2 SYGVNS come from the germline V gene. V lost 3 bases to trimming and J lost 4 bases, with 18 bases between them. The CDR3 reads CASSDPTTAPGYGYTF. The CDR3 nucleotides read TGTGCCAGCAGTGATCCGACGACAGCCCCAGGCTATGGCTACACCTTC.

This clonotype was detected ten times or more. J is TRBJ1-6 and V is TRBV5-1; D uncertain. Germline assignment: CDR1 SGHRS and CDR2 YFSETQ. The CDR3 totals 13 residues. V was shortened by 0 bases and J by 7 bases, with 5 bases between the two germline ends. The CDR3 loop reads CASSLEGNSPLHF. CDR3 coding DNA: TGCGCCAGCAGCTTGGAAGGAAATTCACCCCTCCACTTT.

CDR3: CATEPSMSRRLAGCNEQFF. In nucleotides, the CDR3 is TGCGCTACGGAGCCGTCCATGTCACGCCGACTAGCGGGGTGTAATGAGCAGTTCTTC. The chain is built from TRBV23-1 and TRBJ2-1; 11 nucleotides line up with TRBD2. TRBV23-1 is given ORF status, its function remaining uncertain. The CDR3 is 19 amino acids.

In its sample, this clonotype was seen many times. The chain has TRBV15 and TRBJ1-1, with D possibly being TRBD1 (6 bases). The germline V gene encodes CDR1 LNHNV and CDR2 YYDKDF (reference sequence). The CDR3 is made up of 15 amino acids. V was pared by 0 bases and J by 8 bases, with 16 bases between. This chain's CDR3 is CATSRDVGAIREAFF. The CDR3 bases are TGTGCCACCAGCAGAGATGTGGGGGCCATACGGGAAGCTTTCTTT.

Comments on this clonotype: Being one base from a much bigger clone, this may be a read error. The chain joins TRBV7-6 to TRBJ2-5; weak D call: TRBD1 (5 bases). CDR1 is SGHVS and CDR2 is FNYEAQ in the germline V gene. The CDR3 is 14 residues long. The DNA for the CDR3 is TGTGTCAGCAGCTTAGGGGTAACCCAAGAGACCCAGTACTTC. Its protein is CVSSLGVTQETQYF.

This clonotype showed up many times. This CDR3 is CSAPLAGDQETQYF. DNA of the CDR3: TGCAGTGCCCCCCTGGCGGGGGACCAAGAGACCCAGTACTTC. This chain connects TRBV20-1 to TRBJ2-5; 7 bases agree with TRBD2. This CDR3 contains 14 residues. Germline CDR1 DFQATT, CDR2 SNEGSKA (reference sequence). V dropped 6 bases and J dropped 0; count of bases not matched to a gene: 7.

In its sample, this clonotype was seen many times. V gene TRBV4-2 combines with J gene TRBJ2-1, with 12 bases fitting TRBD2. The CDR3 runs to 16 residues. V lost 0 bases to trimming and J lost 10 bases; unmatched junction nucleotides: 7. Germline assignment: CDR1 LGHNA and CDR2 YNFKEQ. The CDR3 protein is CASSQDQGLAGREQFF. CDR3 bases: TGTGCCAGCAGCCAAGATCAAGGACTAGCGGGGAGGGAGCAGTTCTTC.

This clonotype was recorded many times. J is TRBJ2-6 and V is TRBV3-1, with a possible D match to TRBD1 (6 bases). The V gene's germline CDR1 is LGHDT and CDR2 YNNKEL (reference sequence). Trimming pared 4 bases from V and 4 bases from J, leaving 11 bases between. The CDR3 is made up of 15 amino acids. In DNA, the CDR3 is TGTGCCAGCAGCCGGGACACTACAGGGGCCAACGTCCTGACTTTC. It encodes CASSRDTTGANVLTF.

In its sample, this clonotype was seen many times. The rearrangement joins TRBV11-2 to TRBJ2-1; D is possibly TRBD1 (6 bases). Germline CDR1 and CDR2: SGHAT and FQNNGV. V was shortened by 5 bases and J by 6 bases, with 14 bases between the two germline ends. There are 14 residues in the CDR3. CDR3 bases: TGTGCCAGCAGCCCGAGGGGGTTGAGCAATGAGCAGTTCTTC. This encodes CASSPRGLSNEQFF.

This clonotype was counted ten times or more. V is TRBV29-1 and J is TRBJ2-1; TRBD2 agrees at 10 bases. V was clipped by 4 bases and J by 4 bases; unmatched bases: 4. Germline CDR1 reads SQVTM; CDR2 reads ANQGSEA. The CDR3 sequence is 14 residues long. CDR3 sequence (DNA): TGCAGCGTTGCGGGGACTAGCGCATACAATGAGCAGTTCTTC. The encoded protein is CSVAGTSAYNEQFF.

The table lists this clonotype with many counts. The V call is TRBV2, the J call TRBJ2-1; D call uncertain. This CDR3 is built from 16 residues. Trimming shortened V by 3 bases and J by 0 bases, and 12 bases separated the two germline ends. CDR1 is SNHLY, CDR2 FYNNEI, per germline. DNA of the CDR3: TGTGCCAGCAGTGAGAGTGTGCTCAGCTCCTACAATGAGCAGTTCTTC. It is translated as CASSESVLSSYNEQFF.

This clonotype was recorded many times. V is TRBV2 and J is TRBJ1-1; 10 nucleotides line up with TRBD1. Germline CDR1 reads SNHLY; CDR2 reads FYNNEI. This CDR3 has 13 residues. With 10 bases clipped from V and 11 bases from J, the junction kept 13 bases outside the gene matches. The CDR3, as DNA: TGTGCCACCGCGGGGACAGGGGATGTCGGGGCTTTCTTT. Translation: CATAGTGDVGAFF.

This clonotype was counted at least ten times. The rearrangement uses TRBV6-2 or TRBV6-3 and TRBJ1-5; D perhaps matches TRBD1 (5 bases). Germline CDR1 MNHEY, CDR2 SVGEGT. The V gene lost 5 bases and the J gene lost 0 bases, with 11 bases spanning the gap. The CDR3 has 15 amino acids. This chain's CDR3 is CASSELTDSNQPQHF. CDR3 nucleotides: TGTGCCAGCAGTGAGTTGACAGATAGCAATCAGCCCCAGCATTTT.

This chain joins TRBV5-1 and TRBJ2-5; the D is unclear. CDR3 size: 14 residues. Trimming cost V 0 bases and J 5 bases, with 11 bases left between them. Germline CDR1 and CDR2: SGHRS and YFSETQ. The CDR3 region has the DNA TGCGCCAGCAGCTTGGGCCCTTGGAGCGAGACCCAGTACTTC. This codes for CASSLGPWSETQYF. Supplemented by reference TRBV5-1 and TRBJ2-5, the full variable domain reads KAGVTQTPRYLIKTRGQQVTLSCSPISGHRSVSWYQQTPGQGLQFLFEYFSETQRNKGNFPGRFSGRQFSNSRSEMNVSTLELGDSALYLCASSLGPWSETQYFGPGTRLLVL.

This clonotype has ten or more counts. The chain links TRBV5-6 to TRBJ2-7; D is undetermined. CDR1 and CDR2 from the germline V gene are SGHDT and YYEEEE. Trimming removed 1 base from V and 3 bases from J, with 11 bases in between. The CDR3 length is 14 residues. This CDR3 is CASSLSDGFYEQYF. Written as DNA, the CDR3 is TGTGCCAGCAGCTTGTCGGACGGATTCTACGAGCAGTACTTC.

In the case of this clonotype: The conserved phenylalanine or tryptophan normally closing the CDR3 is absent here, so this likely arose from a read error. The CDR3 DNA reads TGTGCCAGCAGTGTAGAGGGGAGGGCTGTTGGCTACACCCTC. This codes for CASSVEGRAVGYTL. The J gene is TRBJ1-2, the V gene TRBV6-8; D perhaps matches TRBD1 (5 bases). From germline, CDR1 is MNHGY and CDR2 SAAAGT. This CDR3 has 14 residues. Deletions cut 5 bases from V and 7 bases from J, with 17 bases between.

This clonotype was recorded a few times. The V gene is TRBV5-1, the J gene TRBJ2-7; D may be TRBD1 (6 bases). Germline assignment: CDR1 SGHRS and CDR2 YFSETQ. The CDR3 length is 14 residues. Trimming cost V 4 bases and J 3 bases, with 14 bases left between them. CDR3 DNA sequence: TGCGCCAGCAGCCCCGGGACATCCTACTACGAGCAGTACTTC. It encodes CASSPGTSYYEQYF. Full variable domain (rest looked up from reference TRBV5-1 and TRBJ2-7): KAGVTQTPRYLIKTRGQQVTLSCSPISGHRSVSWYQQTPGQGLQFLFEYFSETQRNKGNFPGRFSGRQFSNSRSEMNVSTLELGDSALYLCASSPGTSYYEQYFGPGTRLTVT.

This clonotype was found many times. The chain joins TRBV25-1 to TRBJ2-5; D not certain. From germline, CDR1 is MGHDK and CDR2 SYGVNS. With 8 bases removed from V and 4 bases from J, the gap between germline ends came to 17 bases. This CDR3 contains 14 residues. In nucleotides, the CDR3 is TGTGCCAGCGCTCCCCGGGTCGGGTTAGAGACCCAGTACTTC. Translation gives CASAPRVGLETQYF.

This clonotype appeared many times. This chain uses TRBV9 with TRBJ2-5; D is unclear. The CDR3 totals 15 residues. Trimming stripped 0 bases from V and 5 bases from J, with 14 bases between. Per germline, CDR1 SGDLS and CDR2 YYNGEE. The CDR3 here is CASSVGGLPQETQYF. The CDR3 bases are TGTGCCAGCAGCGTAGGTGGCCTGCCGCAGGAGACCCAGTACTTC.